This T cell receptor beta chain comes out of a study of OX40 agonist ivuxolimab in advanced cancers. TCRdb's table, derived via immunoSEQ multiplex PCR, lists solely in-frame clones and lacks some. The table has 85,000 to 100,000 clones, about 89% seen once. A word on this clone: Antigen unknown.

General study results and limits: At 0.1 to 3.0 mg/kg and by week 6, clonal expansion occurred in CD4+ and CD8+ blood T cells. Average numbers of expanded clones were greater in CD8+ T cells than in CD4+.

Blood was sampled at baseline, cycle 4 day 1, and cycle 7 day 1. The starting material was CD4+ or CD8+ T cells sorted from blood, obtained in a trial of the OX40 agonist ivuxolimab. This receptor was identified in an adult with an advanced solid tumor such as melanoma, head and neck, liver or kidney cancer.

CDR3 region: CASNRGPTEAFF. As DNA, the CDR3 is TGTGCCAGTAATCGGGGGCCCACTGAAGCTTTCTTT. The chain is built from TRBV19 and TRBJ1-1, with D maybe TRBD1 (6 bases). The CDR3 totals 12 residues. Germline lookup yields CDR1 LNHDA and CDR2 SQIVND (reference sequence). V gave up 7 bases and J gave up 4 bases, with 10 bases separating them.